The 28 T cell receptor beta chains reported below all come from one sample, sequenced in a study of regulatory T cells in long-lasting Graves disease. As to time point: newly diagnosed GD, antithyroid drugs for less than 3 months. Isolated PBMC RNA provided the starting material for the TCR library. Researchers made TCR beta libraries by using iRepertoire HTBI primers and running Arm-PCR on CDR3 regions. TCRdb recomputed calls from the multiplex PCR reads with MiXCR, one row per CDR3 protein. The sample shows around 400,000 distinct CDR3 sequences, about 12% of them seen only once. This sample was also put to use in a study of T cells in Graves' hyperthyroidism and ophthalmopathy.

This specimen consisted of peripheral blood mononuclear cells (PBMCs), obtained at new diagnosis, from a patient treated with antithyroid drugs. The receptors were sampled from a woman between 18 and 29 years old with Graves disease.

This clonotype showed up many times. The chain links TRBV7-9 to TRBJ2-3; 11 nucleotides line up with TRBD2. Near its end, the DNA agrees better with TRBJ2-7, so the J call may be wrong. The CDR3 sequence is 17 residues long. CDR1 is SEHNR and CDR2 is FQNEAQ in the germline V gene (reference sequence). The CDR3 protein is CASSFGETSGIRDEQYF. DNA of the CDR3: TGTGCCAGCAGCTTCGGGGAGACTAGCGGGATAAGGGACGAGCAGTACTTC.

This clonotype was recorded many times. CDR3: CASRTQNQPQHF. The CDR3, as DNA: TGTGCCAGCAGGACACAGAATCAGCCCCAGCATTTT. The rearrangement joins TRBV6-1 to TRBJ1-5; no clear D gene. Germline V gene data show CDR1 as MNHNS and CDR2 as SASEGT. The CDR3 is 12 residues long. V was trimmed by 6 bases and J by 4 bases, leaving 7 bases between them.

The chain couples TRBV19 to TRBJ2-1; 8 bases fit TRBD2. CDR1 and CDR2 (germline): LNHDA, SQIVND (reference sequence). The CDR3 spans 13 residues. V lost 11 bases, J lost 5 bases, and 8 bases stayed unmatched. The CDR3 bases are TGTGCCGCCCGGGGGCGGGGGGACAATGAGCAGTTCTTC. Its protein product is CAARGRGDNEQFF. The full variable domain, its missing parts supplied by reference TRBV19 and TRBJ2-1, is DGGITQSPKYLFRKEGQNVTLSCEQNLNHDAMYWYRQDPGQGLRLIYYSQIVNDFQKGDIAEGYSVSREKKESFPLTVTSAQKNPTAFYLCAARGRGDNEQFFGPGTRLTVL.

This clonotype has only a few counts. The chain carries TRBV28 and TRBJ2-2; no clear D gene. CDR1 is MDHEN, CDR2 SYDVKM, per germline. This CDR3 region has 13 residues. Trimming took off 9 bases at V and 1 base at J, with 9 bases between the two ends. The DNA for the CDR3 is TGTGCCAGTACCCAGGTGAACACCGGGGAGCTGTTTTTT. This codes for CASTQVNTGELFF.

The chain uses TRBV6-2 or TRBV6-3 and TRBJ1-1; 7 bases agree with TRBD1. Germline V gene data show CDR1 as MNHEY and CDR2 as SVGEGT. The CDR3 loop spans 13 amino acids. V dropped 6 bases and J dropped 6; count of bases not matched to a gene: 7. The CDR3, as DNA: TGTGCCAGCAGAATGGACAGGAAGGCTGAAGCTTTCTTT. It yields the protein CASRMDRKAEAFF.

This clonotype was seen a handful of times. The V and J genes are TRBV12-3 or TRBV12-4 and TRBJ2-5, with TRBD2 matching over 10 bases. This CDR3 region has 19 residues. V trimming: 6 bases; J trimming: 5 bases; junction bases outside the gene matches: 21. Here the CDR3 DNA reads TGTGCCAGCAGCCCGTTTGGGGCTAGCGGGAGACTGGGACGGGAGACCCAGTACTTC. This sequence encodes CASSPFGASGRLGRETQYF.

This clonotype was seen repeatedly, ten times or more. V is TRBV28 and J is TRBJ1-2; 7 nucleotides align to TRBD1. The V gene end was trimmed by 5 bases and the J gene end by 3 bases; junction bases not matched to a gene: 6. The CDR3 length is 14 residues. From germline, CDR1 is MDHEN and CDR2 SYDVKM. The CDR3 nucleotides read TGTGCCAGCAGTCCGCGGGACAGTTACTATGGCTACACCTTC. Its protein is CASSPRDSYYGYTF.

This clonotype was picked up a small number of times. The chain carries TRBV19 and TRBJ1-1; TRBD1 is a possible D gene (5 bases). V was clipped by 5 bases and J by 8 bases, with 18 bases between them. The CDR3 has 14 residues. Germline V gene sequence: CDR1 LNHDA, CDR2 SQIVND (reference sequence). The CDR3 DNA follows: TGTGCCAGTAGTCCGAGTGGGAGGGGAAACGAAGCTTTCTTT. Encoded protein: CASSPSGRGNEAFF.

The chain employs TRBV6-1 and TRBJ2-3, with TRBD2 as a possible D gene (5 bases). V was shortened by 5 bases and J by 4 bases, with 13 bases between the two germline ends. The CDR3 is 14 amino acids. From germline, CDR1 is MNHNS and CDR2 SASEGT. CDR3 DNA sequence: TGTGCCAGCAGTAAGCGCCAGGAGGCAGATACGCAGTATTTT. Encoded protein: CASSKRQEADTQYF.

This clonotype was counted ten times or more. This chain connects TRBV5-4 to TRBJ2-5; TRBD2 agrees at 14 bases. Germline V gene lookup returns CDR1 SGHNT and CDR2 YYREEE (reference sequence). This CDR3 has 17 residues. J lost 7 bases, V lost 5 bases, and 13 bases had no gene match. The CDR3 DNA sequence: TGTGCCAGCAGGCAAACGGGACTAGCGGGAGTACAGGCGACCCAGTACTTC. Protein sequence: CASRQTGLAGVQATQYF.

This clonotype has a count of ten or more. CDR3 bases: TGCAGCGCCTGGAGGGGCTCCTACAATGAGCAGTTCTTC. Translation gives CSAWRGSYNEQFF. This rearrangement joins TRBV29-1 to TRBJ2-1, with D maybe TRBD2 (6 bases). Germline assignment: CDR1 SQVTM and CDR2 ANQGSEA. The CDR3 covers 13 residues. Trimming took off 7 bases at V and 0 bases at J, with 10 bases between the two ends.

This clonotype occurred a few times. The V gene is TRBV4-2, the J gene TRBJ2-1, with 10 positions matching TRBD2. V dropped 5 bases and J dropped 8; count of bases not matched to a gene: 9. This CDR3 is built from 15 residues. Germline V gives CDR1 LGHNA, CDR2 YNFKEQ. The CDR3 reads CASSWPTSGLDEQFF. DNA for the CDR3: TGTGCCAGCAGCTGGCCGACTAGCGGGCTAGATGAGCAGTTCTTC.

This chain joins TRBV4-1 and TRBJ2-1; 9 nucleotides align to TRBD2. CDR3 length equals 15 residues. From germline, CDR1 is MGHRA and CDR2 YSYEKL. V shed 7 bases, J shed 2 bases, and the junction held 6 bases outside the gene matches. The CDR3 protein is CASKMSGGPYNEQFF. DNA of the CDR3: TGCGCCAGCAAAATGAGCGGGGGGCCCTACAATGAGCAGTTCTTC.

This clonotype was observed at least ten times. The chain uses TRBV7-9 and TRBJ2-3; D is unclear. CDR1 is SEHNR and CDR2 is FQNEAQ in the germline V gene (reference sequence). The CDR3 has 14 residues. V lost 6 bases to trimming and J lost 2 bases, with 12 bases between them. This CDR3 reads CASSPHSLTDTQYF. The DNA for the CDR3 is TGTGCCAGCAGTCCCCACTCGCTCACAGATACGCAGTATTTT. Using reference TRBV7-9 and TRBJ2-3 for the parts outside the CDR3, the full variable domain is DTGVSQNPRHKITKRGQNVTFRCDPISEHNRLYWYRQTLGQGPEFLTYFQNEAQLEKSRLLSDRFSAERPKGSFSTLEIQRTEQGDSAMYLCASSPHSLTDTQYFGPGTRLTVL.

This clonotype was detected ten times or more. The chain carries TRBV3-1 and TRBJ2-7; D perhaps matches TRBD2 (6 bases). The CDR3 covers 16 residues. Germline CDR1 and CDR2: LGHDT and YNNKEL (reference sequence). V was clipped by 4 bases and J by 0 bases, with 16 bases between them. Here the CDR3 DNA reads TGTGCCAGCAGCCCCCTCCTTAGCGGAGACTCCTACGAGCAGTACTTC. Amino acid sequence: CASSPLLSGDSYEQYF.

This clonotype has a handful of counts. V gene TRBV19 combines with J gene TRBJ1-3, with 7 bases fitting TRBD1. Germline CDR1 reads LNHDA; CDR2 reads SQIVND (reference sequence). V was clipped by 8 bases and J by 3 bases; unmatched bases: 7. The CDR3 totals 14 residues. This chain's CDR3 is CASSKGAYGNTIYF. The CDR3 nucleotides read TGTGCCAGTTCCAAGGGGGCTTATGGAAACACCATATATTTT.

A note on this clonotype: A read error may be the cause here, since a much bigger clone is one base away. The genes are TRBV6-2 or TRBV6-3 and TRBJ2-7; D may match TRBD1 or TRBD2 (5 bases each). The CDR3 runs to 14 residues. The V end lost 7 bases, the J end lost 7 bases, and 20 bases lay between the germline ends. Germline lookup yields CDR1 MNHEY and CDR2 SVGEGT. The DNA of the CDR3 is TGTGCCAGCAATCGGGGCCAGCCCTACAATGAGCAGTACTTC. It encodes CASNRGQPYNEQYF.

This clonotype was detected only a few times. V usage is TRBV15 and J usage is TRBJ1-3; no firm D call. V lost 0 bases, J lost 0 bases, and 12 bases lay in between. The CDR3 spans 17 residues. Looked up from germline, CDR1 is LNHNV and CDR2 is YYDKDF (reference sequence). CDR3 in DNA: TGTGCCACCAGCAGAGATAGCCTACGCAGCTCTGGAAACACCATATATTTT. This sequence encodes CATSRDSLRSSGNTIYF. Combining the CDR3 with reference TRBV15 and TRBJ1-3 gives the whole variable domain DAMVIQNPRYQVTQFGKPVTLSCSQTLNHNVMYWYQQKSSQAPKLLFHYYDKDFNNEADTPDNFQSRRPNTSFCFLDIRSPGLGDTAMYLCATSRDSLRSSGNTIYFGEGSWLTVV.

In this sample, this clonotype turned up many times. This sequence joins TRBV10-3 and TRBJ2-3, with TRBD1 as a possible D gene (6 bases). The CDR3 is 16 amino acids. Germline-derived CDR1 and CDR2 are ENHRY and SYGVKD. V shed 3 bases and J shed 0 bases, with 13 bases lying between them. CDR3 region: CAISEGGRGSTDTQYF. In DNA, the CDR3 is TGTGCCATCAGTGAAGGGGGTAGGGGAAGCACAGATACGCAGTATTTT.

This clonotype has a count of ten or more. This chain joins TRBV6-2 or TRBV6-3 and TRBJ2-5; TRBD2 aligns across 9 bases. J gave up 1 base and V 2 bases, and 2 bases lay outside the gene matches. CDR1 is MNHEY, CDR2 SVGEGT, per germline. This CDR3 has 15 amino acids. Written as DNA, the CDR3 is TGTGCCAGCAGTTACCTGACTAGCGGCCAAGAGACCCAGTACTTC. The encoded protein is CASSYLTSGQETQYF.

The genes are TRBV19 and TRBJ2-7; tentatively, D is TRBD1 (5 bases). This CDR3 is 14 amino acids long. Trimming removed 3 bases at V and 2 bases at J, with 11 bases between. Germline V gene data show CDR1 as LNHDA and CDR2 as SQIVND (reference sequence). Here the CDR3 reads CASSIAAGTYEQYF. The CDR3 bases are TGTGCCAGTAGTATTGCGGCAGGGACCTACGAGCAGTACTTC.

In its sample, this clonotype was seen a few times. This chain uses TRBV4-1 with TRBJ2-5; perhaps TRBD2 as D (6 bases). From germline, CDR1 is MGHRA and CDR2 YSYEKL. This CDR3 has 15 amino acids. Between the trimmed V and J ends, which lost 4 bases and 0 bases, there was a span of 12 bases. In DNA form, the CDR3 reads TGCGCCAGCAGCCGGGGGGAGCATTACCAAGAGACCCAGTACTTC. This sequence encodes CASSRGEHYQETQYF.

This clonotype was seen repeatedly, ten times or more. This chain uses TRBV4-2 with TRBJ2-2; TRBD2 aligns across 11 bases. Germline V CDR1 and CDR2: LGHNA, YNFKEQ. Trimming removed 4 bases from V and 2 bases from J; junction bases left unmatched: 6. The CDR3 sequence is 17 residues long. The CDR3: CASSPGGLAGNTGELFF. For the CDR3, the DNA is TGTGCCAGCAGCCCGGGTGGACTAGCGGGTAACACCGGGGAGCTGTTTTTT.

This clonotype was observed a handful of times. One end of the junction does not line up with germline, which may come from a read error. This sequence joins TRBV6-4 and TRBJ2-1, with TRBD2 matching 8 bases. Germline CDR1 reads MRHNA; CDR2 reads SNTAGT. This CDR3 contains 16 residues. The CDR3 nucleotides are TGTGCCAGTAGTGACTCGAATCGGGAGGGTGGGAATGAGCAGTTCTTC. Translating it yields CASSDSNREGGNEQFF.

The chain uses TRBV7-9 and TRBJ1-5; D not resolved. Trimming left V 1 base short and J 6 bases short, with 16 bases between. The germline V gene has CDR1 SEHNR and CDR2 FQNEAQ (reference sequence). This CDR3 spans 16 amino acids. The CDR3 spells CASSLGASVGSQPQHF. CDR3 DNA: TGTGCCAGCAGCTTAGGTGCCTCCGTGGGTAGTCAGCCCCAGCATTTT.

This clonotype was detected many times. Here the CDR3 reads CASSSHSIYLNEQFF. DNA for the CDR3: TGTGCCAGCAGTTCCCATTCTATCTACCTCAATGAGCAGTTCTTC. This chain uses TRBV28 with TRBJ2-1; D not certain. From germline, CDR1 is MDHEN and CDR2 SYDVKM. The V end lost 4 bases, the J end lost 6 bases, and 16 bases lay between the germline ends. This CDR3 comprises 15 residues. Based on the CDR3 plus reference TRBV28 and TRBJ2-1, the full variable domain is DVKVTQSSRYLVKRTGEKVFLECVQDMDHENMFWYRQDPGLGLRLIYFSYDVKMKEKGDIPEGYSVSREKKERFSLILESASTNQTSMYLCASSSHSIYLNEQFFGPGTRLTVL.

This clonotype was detected a few times. This chain joins TRBV20-1 and TRBJ1-2, with a possible D match to TRBD1 (5 bases). Trimming shortened V by 6 bases and J by 3 bases, and 14 bases separated the two germline ends. The germline gives CDR1 DFQATT, CDR2 SNEGSKA (reference sequence). There are 13 residues in the CDR3. The CDR3 DNA reads as TGCAGTGCCGACGGGACTGGATACTATGGCTACACCTTC. This translates into CSADGTGYYGYTF.

This clonotype was observed a handful of times. The rearrangement joins TRBV12-3 or TRBV12-4 to TRBJ1-4; D gene unclear. Trimming stripped 5 bases from V and 0 bases from J, with 10 bases between. The CDR3 totals 15 residues. The CDR3 coding sequence is TGTGCCAGCAGTCTAACGGCTCCAACTAATGAAAAACTGTTTTTT. Amino acid sequence: CASSLTAPTNEKLFF.